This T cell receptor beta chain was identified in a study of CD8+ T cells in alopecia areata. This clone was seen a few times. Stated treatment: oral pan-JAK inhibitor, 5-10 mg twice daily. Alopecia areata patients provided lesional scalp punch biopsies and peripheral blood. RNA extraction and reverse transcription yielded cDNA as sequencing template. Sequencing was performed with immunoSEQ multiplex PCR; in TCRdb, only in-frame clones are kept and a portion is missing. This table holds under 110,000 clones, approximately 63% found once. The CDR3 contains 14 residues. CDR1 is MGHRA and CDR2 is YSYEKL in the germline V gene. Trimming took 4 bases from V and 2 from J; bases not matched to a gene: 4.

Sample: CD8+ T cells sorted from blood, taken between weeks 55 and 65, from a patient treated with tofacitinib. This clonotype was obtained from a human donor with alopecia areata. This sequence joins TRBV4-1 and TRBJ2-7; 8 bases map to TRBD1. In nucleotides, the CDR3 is TGCGCCAGCAGCCCTTCGACAGGGGCCTACGAGCAGTACTTC. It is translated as CASSPSTGAYEQYF.